The 18 T cell receptor beta chains below all came from one sample that was sequenced in a study of OX40 agonist ivuxolimab in advanced cancers. Measured with immunoSEQ multiplex PCR; TCRdb has only the in-frame clones, and not every one. The repertoire holds 45,000 to 60,000 clones, with approximately 71% as singletons. The sequenced sample was CD4+ or CD8+ T cells sorted from blood, obtained in a trial of the OX40 agonist ivuxolimab. The origin of the receptors is an adult with an advanced solid tumor such as melanoma, head and neck, liver or kidney cancer.

The chain recombines TRBV6-1 with TRBJ1-1, with no clear D. V lost 5 bases and J 1 base, leaving 11 bases between the germline ends. The CDR3 spans 14 residues. Germline lookup yields CDR1 MNHNS and CDR2 SASEGT. CDR3 DNA sequence: TGTGCCAGCAGTTCAAAACAGAGGAACACTGAAGCTTTCTTT. Translation: CASSSKQRNTEAFF.

The rearrangement joins TRBV7-6 to TRBJ1-3; maybe TRBD1 (6 bases). The ends were cut back, 9 bases at V and 3 bases at J, with 12 bases in the middle. The CDR3 totals 13 residues. In germline, CDR1 is SGHVS, CDR2 FNYEAQ. CDR3 DNA sequence: TGTGCCAGTGGGACATCGGGTGGAAACACCATATATTTT. As protein: CASGTSGGNTIYF.

The table lists this clone with a count of one. The rearrangement uses TRBV11-2 and TRBJ2-7; the match to TRBD2 covers 8 bases. The V gene end was trimmed by 1 base and the J gene end by 7 bases; junction bases not matched to a gene: 6. This CDR3 has 14 residues. Germline V gives CDR1 SGHAT, CDR2 FQNNGV. Here the CDR3 reads CASSLGAGGGEQYF. DNA of the CDR3: TGTGCCAGCAGCTTAGGGGCGGGAGGCGGAGAGCAGTACTTC.

This clone was detected a few times. For the CDR3, the DNA is TGCGCCAGCAGCTCGAGACTAGCGGGAGGGCTCACAGATACGCAGTATTTT. Its translation: CASSSRLAGGLTDTQYF. The chain employs TRBV5-1 and TRBJ2-3, with 14 bases fitting TRBD2. The CDR3 has 17 residues. Losses at the gene ends were 3 bases for V and 2 bases for J; bases not matched to a gene: 5. Germline V gene lookup returns CDR1 SGHRS and CDR2 YFSETQ.

This clone was counted a few times. This chain links TRBV7-6 with TRBJ2-7, with 10 bases matching TRBD2. V was clipped by 8 bases and J by 7 bases; unmatched bases: 11. This CDR3 region has 14 residues. CDR1 SGHVS and CDR2 FNYEAQ come from the germline V gene. The CDR3 here is CASSPSSGSSEQYF. The CDR3 DNA reads as TGTGCCAGCTCGCCTTCTAGCGGGAGTTCTGAGCAGTACTTC.

Written as DNA, the CDR3 is TGTGCCAGCAGTGAAGCCCAGGCTAATAACTATGGCTACACCTTC. This gives the protein CASSEAQANNYGYTF. V usage is TRBV2 and J usage is TRBJ1-2; D gene ambiguous. The CDR3 runs to 15 residues. Germline lookup yields CDR1 SNHLY and CDR2 FYNNEI. V lost 0 bases to trimming and J lost 1 base, with 9 bases between them.

This clone was seen a few times. The rearrangement uses TRBV27 and TRBJ2-6, with D possibly TRBD1 on 5 matching bases. The CDR3 extends over 16 amino acids. The V end lost 5 bases, the J end lost 2 bases, and 13 bases lay between the germline ends. From germline, CDR1 is MNHEY and CDR2 SMNVEV (reference sequence). The CDR3 loop reads CASSPAGLAGANVLTF. The CDR3, as DNA: TGTGCCAGCAGTCCGGCAGGGTTGGCTGGGGCCAACGTCCTGACTTTC.

This clone was counted once. The rearrangement uses TRBV2 and TRBJ2-5, with 12 bases matching TRBD1. Germline CDR1 is SNHLY and CDR2 is FYNNEI. The CDR3 is 15 amino acids. Trimming at V came to 6 bases and at J to 5 bases, leaving 7 bases not matched to a gene. The CDR3 nucleotides are TGTGCCAGCAGAGCCGGGACAGGGGGCCGGGAGACCCAGTACTTC. This gives the protein CASRAGTGGRETQYF.

The J gene is TRBJ2-7, the V gene TRBV11-3; 7 nucleotides match TRBD1. Germline CDR1 and CDR2: SGHNT and YENEEA. V was clipped by 5 bases and J by 3 bases; unmatched bases: 4. This CDR3 spans 13 amino acids. The CDR3 DNA follows: TGTGCCAGCAGCATCGCAGGGGGCTACGAGCAGTACTTC. This translates into CASSIAGGYEQYF. The entire variable domain, with the rest obtained from reference TRBV11-3 and TRBJ2-7, is as follows: EAGVVQSPRYKIIEKKQPVAFWCNPISGHNTLYWYLQNLGQGPELLIRYENEEAVDDSQLPKDRFSAERLKGVDSTLKIQPAELGDSAVYLCASSIAGGYEQYFGPGTRLTVT.

The chain carries TRBV19 and TRBJ2-1, with 7 bases matching TRBD1. The CDR3 runs 15 residues. Per the germline V gene, CDR1 is LNHDA and CDR2 is SQIVND (reference sequence). The V gene end was trimmed by 4 bases and the J gene end by 3 bases; junction bases not matched to a gene: 6. This CDR3 is CASSNPGGGYNEQFF. The DNA of the CDR3 is TGTGCCAGTAGTAACCCAGGGGGTGGCTACAATGAGCAGTTCTTC.

This clone showed up just once. The chain recombines TRBV27 with TRBJ2-7; maybe TRBD1 (5 bases). The CDR3 consists of 13 residues. Trimming cost V 6 bases and J 4 bases, with 13 bases left between them. Germline V CDR1 and CDR2: MNHEY, SMNVEV (reference sequence). The DNA for the CDR3 is TGTGCCAGCAGCCCTTATGCAGGGTACGAGCAGTACTTC. Translating gives CASSPYAGYEQYF.

Judged by abundance, this clone is medium-sized. The rearrangement uses TRBV2 and TRBJ1-2, with TRBD1 matching 8 bases. In germline, CDR1 is SNHLY, CDR2 FYNNEI. The CDR3 has 16 amino acids. Losses at the gene ends were 6 bases for V and 7 bases for J; bases not matched to a gene: 16. The CDR3 is CASSGTTGGGGGGYTF. The DNA of the CDR3 is TGTGCCAGCAGCGGTACTACAGGGGGAGGTGGTGGTGGCTACACCTTC. The whole variable domain, remainder taken from reference TRBV2 and TRBJ1-2, is EPEVTQTPSHQVTQMGQEVILRCVPISNHLYFYWYRQILGQKVEFLVSFYNNEISEKSEIFDDQFSVERPDGSNFTLKIRSTKLEDSAMYFCASSGTTGGGGGGYTFGSGTRLTVV.

This rearrangement joins TRBV7-2 to TRBJ2-7, with D hard to call. Per the germline V gene, CDR1 is SGHTA and CDR2 is FQGNSA. Trimming took 2 bases from V and 0 from J, leaving 17 bases between them. The length of the CDR3 is 17 residues. The CDR3 region has the DNA TGTGCCAGCAGCTTAAGTCCACAGAGAAAACCCTCCTACGAGCAGTACTTC. Amino acids: CASSLSPQRKPSYEQYF.

This clone was seen a single time. This chain links TRBV2 with TRBJ2-5; TRBD2 matches 7 bases. Germline V gene data show CDR1 as SNHLY and CDR2 as FYNNEI. This CDR3 spans 16 amino acids. The V and J ends lost 7 bases and 2 bases, in that order; junction bases with no gene match: 13. CDR3 protein: CASIQGGLGGQETQYF. CDR3 sequence (DNA): TGTGCCAGCATTCAGGGAGGACTAGGAGGGCAAGAGACCCAGTACTTC.

Written as DNA, the CDR3 is TGTGCCAGCAGTGATGACAGGGGAACATTGAACTATGGCTACACCTTC. Residues: CASSDDRGTLNYGYTF. The chain is built from TRBV6-1 and TRBJ1-2; 8 bases fit TRBD1. CDR1 and CDR2 (germline): MNHNS, SASEGT. V gave up 3 bases and J gave up 2 bases; unmatched junction bases: 8. The CDR3 extends over 16 amino acids.

The V call is TRBV18, the J call TRBJ2-3, with unresolved D. The germline V gene has CDR1 KGHSH and CDR2 LQKENI. CDR3 size: 15 residues. V lost 5 bases and J lost 0, with 12 bases in between. The CDR3 nucleotides are TGTGCCAGCTCAGAGACAAGCTTCAGCACAGATACGCAGTATTTT. This codes for CASSETSFSTDTQYF.

The rearrangement uses TRBV5-1 and TRBJ2-1, with D possibly TRBD1 on 7 matching bases. Germline V gene data show CDR1 as SGHRS and CDR2 as YFSETQ. Trimming stripped 4 bases from V and 0 bases from J, with 14 bases between. The CDR3 loop spans 16 amino acids. CDR3 nucleotide sequence: TGCGCCAGCAGCCTAGGGGGGACAGCCTCCTACAATGAGCAGTTCTTC. Translation: CASSLGGTASYNEQFF.

In this sample, this clone turned up a few times. V usage is TRBV19 and J usage is TRBJ1-1; no clear D. Germline lookup yields CDR1 LNHDA and CDR2 SQIVND (reference sequence). Trimming stripped 6 bases from V and 5 bases from J, with 13 bases between. The CDR3 totals 13 residues. This chain's CDR3 is CASSGTLFTEAFF. The CDR3 nucleotides are TGTGCCAGTAGCGGTACGCTTTTTACTGAAGCTTTCTTT.